The rows below give T cell receptor beta chains drawn from one sample of a study of early T cells in non-severe SARS-CoV-2 infection. TCRdb re-derived calls from the 5' RACE reads in MiXCR, one entry per CDR3 protein. The sample holds 30,000 to 40,000 distinct CDR3 sequences, around 8% seen once. The sample was whole blood, taken at baseline. The receptors were gathered from an adult who was a healthcare worker with PCR-confirmed SARS-CoV-2 infection or an uninfected control (not recorded which). Both conserved end residues are part of each CDR3. Each record gives: CDR3 DNA, CDR3 protein, V gene, D gene, CDR3 length, clone size, J gene. A D gene is named only where the DNA matches it firmly. Clone sizes are given selectively: once, few, many, or a class where the clone is expanded.

TGCAGCGTTGATCTGACAGGGGGCAAAGGTGAAGCTTTCTTT CSVDLTGGKGEAFF TRBV29-1 TRBD1 14 many TRBJ1-1
TGCAGTGCTACTGAAGGGACGGCTGAAGCTTTCTTT CSATEGTAEAFF TRBV20-1 NA 12 many TRBJ1-1
TGCGCCAGCAGCCAAACCGGGACAAGGAACACCGGGGAGCTGTTTTTT CASSQTGTRNTGELFF TRBV4-1 NA 16 NA TRBJ2-2
TGTGCCAGCAGTTACCAGGGGGCATCTTACGAGCAGTACTTC CASSYQGASYEQYF TRBV6-2/TRBV6-3 TRBD1 14 few TRBJ2-7
TGTGCCAGCAGTTTGGGACAGGGGGCGCAGAACACCGGGGAGCTGTTTTTT CASSLGQGAQNTGELFF TRBV27 TRBD1 17 many TRBJ2-2
TGCGCCAGCAGCTTTAACAGGCCCTCGGTGGAGGAGCAGTACTTC CASSFNRPSVEEQYF TRBV5-1 NA 15 many TRBJ2-7
TGTGCCAGCAGCTCGGGCCCCAATTTTTCCTACGAGCAGTACTTC CASSSGPNFSYEQYF TRBV11-2 NA 15 few TRBJ2-7
TGTGCCAGCAGTTTTGCGGGACTAGCGGGGAACAATGAGCAGTTCTTC CASSFAGLAGNNEQFF TRBV12-3/TRBV12-4 TRBD2 16 many TRBJ2-1
TGCGCCAGCAGCCTTGTTGGGGTGAATAATTCACCCCTCCACTTT CASSLVGVNNSPLHF TRBV4-1 NA 15 NA TRBJ1-6
TGCGCCAGCAGCTTGTGGTCAGGGTTTTCGACTAATGAAAAACTGTTTTTT CASSLWSGFSTNEKLFF TRBV5-1 NA 17 few TRBJ1-4
TGTGCCAGCCTCCTTCCCGGCAACCCTCGCGAGCAGTACTTC CASLLPGNPREQYF TRBV6-5 NA 14 NA TRBJ2-7
TGTGCCAGCAGCTTAGCCCCGGAGCCTCGGACACCCCTCCACTTT CASSLAPEPRTPLHF TRBV11-2 NA 15 few TRBJ1-6
TGTGCCAGCAGCGTCAGGGGGCTGGGGACTGAAGCTTTCTTT CASSVRGLGTEAFF TRBV9 TRBD1 14 many TRBJ1-1
TGCAGTGCTAGAGGACAGAGCTCTGGAAACACCATATATTTT CSARGQSSGNTIYF TRBV20-1 NA 14 many TRBJ1-3
TGCAGCGTTGAAGGGGATGTGGGGGACACAGATACGCAGTATTTT CSVEGDVGDTDTQYF TRBV29-1 NA 15 many TRBJ2-3
TGTGCCAGCAGTTACCCCCGAACCGGGGAGCTGTTTTTT CASSYPRTGELFF TRBV6-6 NA 13 few TRBJ2-2
TGTGCCAGCAGTGAATTTTTGGCGTTTACCTTC CASSEFLAFTF TRBV25-1 NA 11 few TRBJ1-2
TGCAGTGCTAAAAAGGGGGGGCTGTCCTACGAGCAGTACTTC CSAKKGGLSYEQYF TRBV20-1 NA 14 NA TRBJ2-7
TGTGCCACCAGTGACGCGAAGGGACTAGCGGACCTAAGGAATGAGCAGTTCTTC CATSDAKGLADLRNEQFF TRBV24-1 TRBD2 18 few TRBJ2-1
TGTGCTAGTGGTTTGAGGACAGGGGGTACGAGCAATCAGCCCCAGCATTTT CASGLRTGGTSNQPQHF TRBV12-5 TRBD1 17 many TRBJ1-5
TGTGCCAGCAGTCCGCAGGGGGCGCGGAATGGCTACACCTTC CASSPQGARNGYTF TRBV6-1 TRBD1 14 many TRBJ1-2
TGCAGTGCTAGCGCTAGCGGGATATCCACAGATACGCAGTATTTT CSASASGISTDTQYF TRBV20-1 TRBD2 15 few TRBJ2-3
TGTGCCAGCAGTCCTCTCCCGATTCAAGCAAATCAGCCCCAGCATTTT CASSPLPIQANQPQHF TRBV12-3/TRBV12-4 NA 16 many TRBJ1-5
TGTGCCAGCAGCTACCCGACTGGGAACGGGGAAGCTTTCTTT CASSYPTGNGEAFF TRBV25-1 NA 14 NA TRBJ1-1
TGTGCCAGCAGTTTAAGGCGGTATAATTCACCCCTCCACTTT CASSLRRYNSPLHF TRBV27 NA 14 NA TRBJ1-6
TGCGCCAGCAGCCAAGAACAGGGGCGGGTTGTTGCAGATACGCAGTATTTT CASSQEQGRVVADTQYF TRBV4-3 TRBD1 17 many TRBJ2-3
TGTGCCAGCAGCAGGGACACCCACCAAGGGCAGTACTTC CASSRDTHQGQYF TRBV6-2/TRBV6-3 NA 13 NA TRBJ2-7
TGTGCCAGCACACTTTCCCCGCCGGGCGGACTTTCCTACGAGCAGTACTTC CASTLSPPGGLSYEQYF TRBV6-2/TRBV6-3 NA 17 NA TRBJ2-7
TGTGCCAGCAGGGACTGGGGGGCGAGGACTGAAGCTTTCTTT CASRDWGARTEAFF TRBV7-9 NA 14 many TRBJ1-1
TGCAGTGCTAGACTGGGAGAGGTGACTGAAGCTTTCTTT CSARLGEVTEAFF TRBV20-1 NA 13 many TRBJ1-1
TGTGCCAGCAGTCCTAGCAGGGGTGGTCAAGAGACCCAGTACTTC CASSPSRGGQETQYF TRBV6-4 NA 15 many TRBJ2-5
TGTGCCAGCAGTTGGACAGGGACCGAGCAGTACTTC CASSWTGTEQYF TRBV6-1 TRBD1 12 NA TRBJ2-7
TGTGCCAGCAGCCAGGAAGGCCCCGTCAATCAGCCCCAGCATTTT CASSQEGPVNQPQHF TRBV28 NA 15 NA TRBJ1-5
TGTGCCAGCAGCTTAATGGCAGATACGCAGTATTTT CASSLMADTQYF TRBV11-2 NA 12 NA TRBJ2-3
TGTGCAAGTCGCTTAGAGGGAGGGGGACACTCCTATAATTCACCCCTCCACTTT CASRLEGGGHSYNSPLHF TRBV12-2 NA 18 many TRBJ1-6
TGTGCCAGCAGCCCGACACGGGGCGAGCAGTACTTC CASSPTRGEQYF TRBV7-2 NA 12 many TRBJ2-7
TGTGCCAGCAGTCTGCGGCCGGCCACGAACACCGGGGAGCTGTTTTTT CASSLRPATNTGELFF TRBV27 NA 16 NA TRBJ2-2